This is a list of T cell receptor beta chains from one sample in a study of cytomegalovirus exposure and HLA in healthy donors. Here immunoSEQ multiplex PCR was the method, and the copy in TCRdb shows in-frame clones only, minus some. Of 55,000 or so clones listed, 82% are singletons. Sequenced input: PBMCs. The origin of the receptors is a man aged 45-65 years in good health and CMV-seronegative. Both conserved end residues are part of each CDR3. The D gene is left open where the match is weak. Where a row states a size, it is once, few, many or the class of an expanded clone; other rows omit it.

d_call: TRBD1; j_call: TRBJ2-5; clone_size: -; v_call: TRBV9; cdr3_nt: TGTGCCAGCAGCGTAGGGACAGGGGGCTACCAAGAGACCCAGTACTTC; cdr3_aa: CASSVGTGGYQETQYF
d_call: -; j_call: TRBJ1-1; clone_size: -; v_call: TRBV7-9; cdr3_nt: TGTGCCAGCAGCCTGACTGTCGGGAACACTGAAGCTTTCTTT; cdr3_aa: CASSLTVGNTEAFF
d_call: TRBD1; j_call: TRBJ2-7; clone_size: few; v_call: TRBV2; cdr3_nt: TGTGCCAGCAGTCCCGGACAGGTTCTACCGGCCGAGCAGTACTTC; cdr3_aa: CASSPGQVLPAEQYF
d_call: -; j_call: TRBJ1-4; clone_size: -; v_call: TRBV4-1; cdr3_nt: TGCGCCAGCAGCCGCCTCGGGGGGCAGACTAATGAAAAACTGTTTTTT; cdr3_aa: CASSRLGGQTNEKLFF
d_call: TRBD2; j_call: TRBJ2-3; clone_size: -; v_call: TRBV9; cdr3_nt: TGTGCCAGCAGCCCCGTGGCGGGGGGTAGCACAGATACGCAGTATTTT; cdr3_aa: CASSPVAGGSTDTQYF
d_call: TRBD1; j_call: TRBJ1-1; clone_size: -; v_call: TRBV7-2; cdr3_nt: TGTGCCAGCAGCTTAGTGGGACAGCTGAACACTGAAGCTTTCTTT; cdr3_aa: CASSLVGQLNTEAFF
d_call: TRBD2; j_call: TRBJ2-7; clone_size: -; v_call: TRBV6-1; cdr3_nt: TGTGCCAGCAGTTTCGTGGGGGTAGCGGGCTACGAGCAGTACTTC; cdr3_aa: CASSFVGVAGYEQYF
d_call: -; j_call: TRBJ2-7; clone_size: -; v_call: TRBV5-6; cdr3_nt: TGTGCCAGCAGCTTGGCCGGCAGGGTCTTCTACGAGCAGTACTTC; cdr3_aa: CASSLAGRVFYEQYF
d_call: -; j_call: TRBJ1-4; clone_size: -; v_call: TRBV18; cdr3_nt: TGTGCCAGCTCACGTCCTGTCGGACGGGGTGGTACTAATGAAAAACTGTTTTTT; cdr3_aa: CASSRPVGRGGTNEKLFF
d_call: -; j_call: TRBJ2-2; clone_size: few; v_call: TRBV29-1; cdr3_nt: TGCAGCGTTACCACAGGGTTGAGCACCGGGGAGCTGTTTTTT; cdr3_aa: CSVTTGLSTGELFF
d_call: -; j_call: TRBJ1-1; clone_size: -; v_call: TRBV19; cdr3_nt: TGTGCCACCCGGGCGGGGGCGAACACTGAAGCTTTCTTT; cdr3_aa: CATRAGANTEAFF
d_call: TRBD1; j_call: TRBJ1-6; clone_size: -; v_call: TRBV30; cdr3_nt: TGTGCCTGGAGCCCCGGGACAGGGGGCCCTTCACCCCTCCACTTT; cdr3_aa: CAWSPGTGGPSPLHF
d_call: -; j_call: TRBJ2-1; clone_size: -; v_call: TRBV5-6; cdr3_nt: TGTGCCAGCAGCTTGGCCCGGGGGGCCAGGGTCGGTGAGCAGTTCTTC; cdr3_aa: CASSLARGARVGEQFF
d_call: -; j_call: TRBJ1-4; clone_size: -; v_call: TRBV5-6; cdr3_nt: TGTGCCAGCAGCAAAGGACAGTTGGCAGCTAATGAAAAACTGTTTTTT; cdr3_aa: CASSKGQLAANEKLFF
d_call: TRBD1; j_call: TRBJ1-5; clone_size: -; v_call: TRBV10-3; cdr3_nt: TGTGCCATCAGTGACGTCGCAGGGGGGAATCAGCCCCAGCATTTT; cdr3_aa: CAISDVAGGNQPQHF
d_call: -; j_call: TRBJ1-1; clone_size: -; v_call: TRBV11-2; cdr3_nt: TGTGCCAGCAGCTTAGGGACAGTCGACACTGAAGCTTTCTTT; cdr3_aa: CASSLGTVDTEAFF
d_call: TRBD1; j_call: TRBJ1-6; clone_size: -; v_call: TRBV10-3; cdr3_nt: TGTGCCATCAGGACAGGGGGTTCACCCCTCCACTTT; cdr3_aa: CAIRTGGSPLHF
d_call: -; j_call: TRBJ1-4; clone_size: -; v_call: TRBV2; cdr3_nt: TGTGCCAGCAGTGAAAGTCGGACAGCTAATGAAAAACTGTTTTTT; cdr3_aa: CASSESRTANEKLFF
d_call: -; j_call: TRBJ1-6; clone_size: -; v_call: TRBV5-1; cdr3_nt: TGCGCCAGCAGTTCCTCCTCGGGTGAAGCTAATTCACCCCTCCACTTT; cdr3_aa: CASSSSSGEANSPLHF
d_call: TRBD2; j_call: TRBJ2-7; clone_size: -; v_call: TRBV5-6; cdr3_nt: TGTGCCAGCAGCCAACCCCCGGGACTAGCAAGGGAGCAGTACTTC; cdr3_aa: CASSQPPGLAREQYF
d_call: -; j_call: TRBJ2-2; clone_size: -; v_call: TRBV9; cdr3_nt: TGTGCCAGCAGCGTAGCGGAGTCCACCGGGGAGCTGTTTTTT; cdr3_aa: CASSVAESTGELFF
d_call: TRBD1; j_call: TRBJ2-7; clone_size: -; v_call: TRBV27; cdr3_nt: TGTGCCAGCAGTTTAGGGCCTGAGACAGGGTACTGCGAGCAGTACTTC; cdr3_aa: CASSLGPETGYCEQYF
d_call: -; j_call: TRBJ1-5; clone_size: -; v_call: TRBV6-5; cdr3_nt: TGTGCCAGCAGTCGACAGGTTGGGCGCAATCAGCCCCAGCATTTT; cdr3_aa: CASSRQVGRNQPQHF
d_call: -; j_call: TRBJ1-3; clone_size: -; v_call: TRBV15; cdr3_nt: TGTGCCACCAGCAGAGTGATTTCGAGCATCTCTGGAAACACCATATATTTT; cdr3_aa: CATSRVISSISGNTIYF